This is a list of T cell receptor beta chains from one sample in a study of T cells in Graves' hyperthyroidism and ophthalmopathy. TCRdb ran MiXCR on the multiplex PCR reads and lists one entry per CDR3 protein. The sample carries about 700,000 distinct CDR3 sequences, about 14% recorded once. Sequencing was done on a sample of blood. The receptors come from a woman aged 18-30 years with Graves' hyperthyroidism. The CDR3 runs from the conserved cysteine through the conserved F or W. The D gene is left open where the match is weak. Clone size, where shown, is once, few, many, or a class for clones that have expanded.

>-|TRBJ2-7|TRBD2|TRBV11-1
TGTGCCAGCAGCATAAGCGGAGCGGGATCCTACGAGCAGTACTTC
CASSISGAGSYEQYF
>many|TRBJ2-3|TRBD1|TRBV12-3/TRBV12-4
TGTGCCAGCACCAGGGGACAGGGGATAGATACGCAGTATTTT
CASTRGQGIDTQYF
>many|TRBJ1-1|TRBD1|TRBV20-1
TGCAGTGTCGTGACAGGGACAACCTTATCAGCTTTCTTT
CSVVTGTTLSAFF
>few|TRBJ2-1|-|TRBV7-9
TGTGCCAGCAGCGCGACCGGGACCTCCAATGAGCAGTTCTTC
CASSATGTSNEQFF
>-|TRBJ2-1|-|TRBV20-1
TGCAGTGCTAGAACTTTCTACAATGAGCAGTTCTTC
CSARTFYNEQFF
>few|TRBJ2-3|-|TRBV30
TGTGCCTGGATACCAAAAGGCGCAGATACGCAGTATTTT
CAWIPKGADTQYF
>-|TRBJ2-3|-|TRBV7-9
TGTGCCAGCAGCCGTGATTCATCCCCCGAGTATTTT
CASSRDSSPEYF
>-|TRBJ1-2|-|TRBV19
TGTGCCAGTAGTACGGGGTGGACACCGCCTAACTATGGCTACACCTTC
CASSTGWTPPNYGYTF
>many|TRBJ2-2|TRBD1|TRBV12-3/TRBV12-4
TGTGCCAGCAGTTCAGACAGGGGTCGAGTCACCGGGGAGCTGTTTTTT
CASSSDRGRVTGELFF
>few|TRBJ1-2|-|TRBV19
TGTGCCAGTAGTATTTTGGGGGTTCGGGAGGATGGCTACACCTTC
CASSILGVREDGYTF
>many|TRBJ1-1|-|TRBV11-2
TGTGCCAGCAGCTTAGACGTGCCTGAAGCTTTCTTT
CASSLDVPEAFF
>many|TRBJ2-1|TRBD2|TRBV11-3
TGTGCCAGCAGCTGGGAGCTAGCGGGGCCGGATGGGAATGAGCAGTTCTTC
CASSWELAGPDGNEQFF
>-|TRBJ2-7|TRBD1|TRBV12-3/TRBV12-4
TGTGCCAGCAGTTCCGGGACAGGGACCCTTTACGAGCAGTACTTC
CASSSGTGTLYEQYF
>few|TRBJ1-4|TRBD1|TRBV2
TGTGCCGGACACAGGGGGCGGGGAACTAATGAAAAACTGTTTTTT
CAGHRGRGTNEKLFF
>many|TRBJ2-1|-|TRBV28
TGTGCCAGCACCGCGGGACTGGCCTACAATGAGCAGTTCTTC
CASTAGLAYNEQFF
>-|TRBJ2-2|-|TRBV5-1
TGCGCCAGTAGGGGGAATCGGAACACCGGGGAGCTGTTTTTT
CASRGNRNTGELFF